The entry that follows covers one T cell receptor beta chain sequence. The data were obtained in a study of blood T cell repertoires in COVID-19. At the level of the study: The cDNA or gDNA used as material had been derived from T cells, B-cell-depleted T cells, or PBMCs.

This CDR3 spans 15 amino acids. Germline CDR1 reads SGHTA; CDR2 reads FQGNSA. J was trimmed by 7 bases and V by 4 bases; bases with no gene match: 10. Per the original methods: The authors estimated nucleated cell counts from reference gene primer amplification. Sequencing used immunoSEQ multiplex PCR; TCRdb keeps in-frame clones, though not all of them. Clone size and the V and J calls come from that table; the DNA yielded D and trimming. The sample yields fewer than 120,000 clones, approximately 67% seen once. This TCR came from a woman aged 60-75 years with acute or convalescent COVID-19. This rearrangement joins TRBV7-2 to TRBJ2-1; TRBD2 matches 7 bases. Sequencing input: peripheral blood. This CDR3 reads CASSSQGRGSNEQFF. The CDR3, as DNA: TGTGCCAGCAGCTCCCAAGGGCGGGGGTCAAATGAGCAGTTCTTC. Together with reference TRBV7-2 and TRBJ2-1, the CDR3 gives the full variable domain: GAGVSQSPSNKVTEKGKDVELRCDPISGHTALYWYRQSLGQGLEFLIYFQGNSAPDKSGLPSDRFSAERTGGSVSTLTIQRTQQEDSAVYLCASSSQGRGSNEQFFGPGTRLTVL.